A single sample gave rise to the 24 T cell receptor beta chains below, sequenced in a study of a mutant IDH1 vaccine in newly diagnosed glioma. Time point noted: week 5, during vaccination. Doses consisted of 300 ug of mutant IDH1 20-mer peptide each, paired with topical imiquimod. Generated by immunoSEQ multiplex PCR, the TCRdb table keeps only in-frame clones and is missing some. The sample gives some 35,000 clones, 75% to 85% of which show up once; around 10% is in the top ten. The antigens these receptors bind are not known. The sample here was PBMCs, taken from a glioma patient whose treatment included an IDH1 peptide vaccine. The origin of the receptors is a man over 45 with glioma.

The chain employs TRBV6-5 and TRBJ2-3; D call uncertain. CDR3 length equals 16 residues. Germline V gene sequence: CDR1 MNHEY, CDR2 SVGAGI. The V end was cut by 2 bases, the J end by 2 bases, with 14 bases between. The CDR3 region is CASSYLPYRNTDTQYF. For the CDR3, the DNA is TGTGCCAGCAGTTACCTTCCTTACCGAAACACAGATACGCAGTATTTT.

In its sample, this clone is medium-sized. V and J are TRBV4-2 and TRBJ2-7; 8 nucleotides align to TRBD2. V shed 0 bases and J 0 bases; nucleotides not matched to a gene: 1. CDR1 is LGHNA, CDR2 YNFKEQ, per germline. The CDR3 covers 15 residues. The CDR3: CASSQESGSSYEQYF. In nucleotides, the CDR3 is TGTGCCAGCAGCCAAGAAAGCGGGAGCTCCTACGAGCAGTACTTC.

V and J are TRBV7-9 and TRBJ1-5; TRBD1 is a possible D gene (6 bases). Trimming removed 4 bases from V and 7 bases from J, with 11 bases in between. The CDR3 has 13 residues. Germline CDR1 is SEHNR and CDR2 is FQNEAQ (reference sequence). Written as DNA, the CDR3 is TGTGCCAGCAGCTGGGACACGGGGCAGCCCCAGCATTTT. It translates to CASSWDTGQPQHF.

The J gene is TRBJ1-2, the V gene TRBV28; 7 bases are shared with TRBD1. Trimming cost V 3 bases and J 3 bases; bases outside gene matches: 7. Germline CDR1 is MDHEN and CDR2 is SYDVKM. The CDR3 is 15 amino acids. The CDR3 nucleotides are TGTGCCAGCAGTTTTCTTTCAGGGGGAGACTATGGCTACACCTTC. Translated: CASSFLSGGDYGYTF.

This chain uses TRBV18 with TRBJ2-2, with D perhaps TRBD2 (5 bases). Trimming shortened V by 3 bases and J by 1 base, and 6 bases separated the two germline ends. Germline V lookup: CDR1 KGHSH, CDR2 LQKENI. The CDR3 has 14 residues. The CDR3: CASSPEGNTGELFF. The CDR3 DNA is TGTGCCAGCTCACCCGAGGGGAACACCGGGGAGCTGTTTTTT.

The chain joins TRBV5-1 to TRBJ2-7, with 7 nucleotides matching TRBD1. Germline V lookup: CDR1 SGHRS, CDR2 YFSETQ. This CDR3 is built from 15 residues. With 0 bases clipped from V and 3 bases from J, the junction kept 6 bases outside the gene matches. The CDR3 sequence is CASSLDATGFYEQYF. The CDR3 DNA reads TGCGCCAGCAGCTTGGATGCGACAGGGTTCTACGAGCAGTACTTC.

The chain is built from TRBV2 and TRBJ1-5; 9 bases align to TRBD1. Germline lookup yields CDR1 SNHLY and CDR2 FYNNEI. This CDR3 has 13 residues. With V trimmed by 7 bases and J by 7 bases, 5 bases remained unmatched. Here the CDR3 reads CASKQGARQPQHF. The CDR3, as DNA: TGTGCCAGCAAACAGGGGGCCAGGCAGCCCCAGCATTTT.

V gene TRBV25-1 combines with J gene TRBJ2-7; D is possibly TRBD1 or TRBD2 (5 bases each). Germline CDR1 MGHDK, CDR2 SYGVNS. The V gene lost 1 base and the J gene lost 3 bases, with 10 bases spanning the gap. The CDR3 runs to 14 residues. DNA of the CDR3: TGTGCCAGCAGTGAATGGTCAGGGAGCTACGAGCAGTACTTC. As protein: CASSEWSGSYEQYF.

This rearrangement joins TRBV9 to TRBJ2-2; TRBD2 might be the D (5 bases). Germline loops: CDR1 SGDLS, CDR2 YYNGEE. Trimming shortened V by 2 bases and J by 4 bases, and 9 bases separated the two germline ends. The CDR3 has 14 amino acids. This CDR3 reads CASSVVATTGELFF. CDR3 sequence (DNA): TGTGCCAGCAGCGTTGTAGCGACCACCGGGGAGCTGTTTTTT.

This rearrangement joins TRBV6-5 to TRBJ2-6; D unclear. The CDR3 is 16 residues long. The germline V gene encodes CDR1 MNHEY and CDR2 SVGAGI. V lost 0 bases and J 0 bases, leaving 6 bases between the germline ends. CDR3 region: CASSYSWASGANVLTF. The CDR3 nucleotides are TGTGCCAGCAGTTACTCCTGGGCCTCTGGGGCCAACGTCCTGACTTTC.

The rearrangement joins TRBV10-1 to TRBJ2-7, with 8 nucleotides matching TRBD2. Per germline, CDR1 WNHNN and CDR2 SYGVQD (reference sequence). The CDR3 sequence is 14 residues long. V was clipped by 6 bases and J by 3 bases; unmatched bases: 7. DNA for the CDR3: TGCGCCAGCAGGGAGGTGACTAGCGTCTACGAGCAGTACTTC. Amino acids: CASREVTSVYEQYF.

The rearrangement joins TRBV6-1 to TRBJ1-5, with D hard to call. Germline V gene sequence: CDR1 MNHNS, CDR2 SASEGT. V was pared by 4 bases and J by 9 bases, with 19 bases between. The CDR3 is made up of 15 amino acids. The CDR3 here is CASSAGVMVLGPQHF. For the CDR3, the DNA is TGTGCCAGCAGTGCCGGAGTCATGGTGCTGGGGCCCCAGCATTTT.

V gene TRBV10-3 combines with J gene TRBJ2-7; D unclear. The CDR3 extends over 13 amino acids. The V gene lost 2 bases and the J gene lost 6 bases, with 11 bases spanning the gap. Germline loops: CDR1 ENHRY, CDR2 SYGVKD. The CDR3, as DNA: TGTGCCATCAGTGAGAGTAATACTCCCGAGCAGTACTTC. This gives the protein CAISESNTPEQYF.

The sample holds one count of this clone. This chain joins TRBV4-1 and TRBJ1-1; 8 bases fit TRBD1. Germline loops: CDR1 MGHRA, CDR2 YSYEKL. The CDR3 loop spans 16 amino acids. J was trimmed by 1 base and V by 4 bases; bases with no gene match: 8. CDR3 sequence: CASSLMTGVRNTEAFF. CDR3 DNA sequence: TGCGCCAGCAGCCTCATGACAGGGGTTCGGAACACTGAAGCTTTCTTT.

The CDR3 region is CASSRTSGAIGPNEQFF. The CDR3 bases are TGTGCCAGTAGCAGGACTAGCGGGGCTATTGGACCCAATGAGCAGTTCTTC. The rearrangement joins TRBV19 to TRBJ2-1; 12 bases align to TRBD2. CDR1 LNHDA and CDR2 SQIVND come from the germline V gene (reference sequence). V trimming: 6 bases; J trimming: 6 bases; junction bases outside the gene matches: 12. The CDR3 loop spans 17 amino acids.

The rearrangement joins TRBV2 to TRBJ1-5; unclear D gene. Trimming took 8 bases from V and 3 from J, leaving 14 bases between them. CDR1 and CDR2 (germline): SNHLY, FYNNEI. The CDR3 runs 14 residues. The CDR3 nucleotides are TGTGCCAGCCCGGAGGCACGGGTCAATCAGCCCCAGCATTTT. Translated, it gives CASPEARVNQPQHF.

V gene TRBV28 combines with J gene TRBJ1-2; no clear D gene. The ends were cut back, 7 bases at V and 2 bases at J, with 11 bases in the middle. In germline, CDR1 is MDHEN, CDR2 SYDVKM. The CDR3 length is 13 residues. This CDR3 is CASIRNLNYGYTF. CDR3 in DNA: TGTGCCAGCATACGGAATCTGAACTATGGCTACACCTTC.

The rearrangement links TRBV5-5 to TRBJ2-7, with 7 bases fitting TRBD1. V was clipped by 0 bases and J by 4 bases; unmatched bases: 7. This CDR3 is built from 15 residues. CDR1 is SGHKS, CDR2 YYEKEE, per germline (reference sequence). CDR3 DNA: TGTGCCAGCAGCTTGGTTATAGGGACAGCATACGAGCAGTACTTC. Translation gives CASSLVIGTAYEQYF. Full variable domain (rest looked up from reference TRBV5-5 and TRBJ2-7): DAGVTQSPTHLIKTRGQQVTLRCSPISGHKSVSWYQQVLGQGPQFIFQYYEKEERGRGNFPDRFSARQFPNYSSELNVNALLLGDSALYLCASSLVIGTAYEQYFGPGTRLTVT.

The chain links TRBV5-6 to TRBJ1-2; D gene unclear. Trimming left V 4 bases short and J 2 bases short, with 12 bases between. Germline CDR1 and CDR2: SGHDT and YYEEEE. CDR3 length: 14 residues. DNA of the CDR3: TGTGCCAGCAGCGGCCCCTTCGAAAACTATGGCTACACCTTC. Protein sequence: CASSGPFENYGYTF. Full variable domain (rest looked up from reference TRBV5-6 and TRBJ1-2): DAGVTQSPTHLIKTRGQQVTLRCSPKSGHDTVSWYQQALGQGPQFIFQYYEEEERQRGNFPDRFSGHQFPNYSSELNVNALLLGDSALYLCASSGPFENYGYTFGSGTRLTVV.

The rearrangement uses TRBV2 and TRBJ2-1; a weak D match, TRBD1 (5 bases). The CDR3 has 9 residues. Between the trimmed V and J ends, which lost 8 bases and 9 bases, there was a span of 5 bases. The germline V gene encodes CDR1 SNHLY and CDR2 FYNNEI. This CDR3 is CASGAEQFF. As DNA, the CDR3 is TGTGCCAGCGGGGCTGAGCAGTTCTTC.

The V call is TRBV11-3, the J call TRBJ2-7; D is perhaps TRBD1 or TRBD2 (6 bases each). The CDR3 is 14 amino acids. The germline V and J ends were trimmed by 4 bases and 5 bases, with 15 bases remaining between them. Germline lookup yields CDR1 SGHNT and CDR2 YENEEA. The CDR3 nucleotides are TGTGCCAGCAGCTCCGGAGGGGGAGGCGACGAGCAGTACTTC. Translation: CASSSGGGGDEQYF.

The chain employs TRBV19 and TRBJ2-7; 9 bases match TRBD1. The V gene's germline CDR1 is LNHDA and CDR2 SQIVND (reference sequence). The CDR3 has 14 residues. With V trimmed by 6 bases and J by 2 bases, 5 bases remained unmatched. CDR3 DNA sequence: TGTGCCAGTAGCTACGGGACAGGGCCCTACGAGCAGTACTTC. This codes for CASSYGTGPYEQYF.

The chain uses TRBV4-1 and TRBJ2-1; D is possibly TRBD2 (6 bases). Germline loops: CDR1 MGHRA, CDR2 YSYEKL. V was pared by 2 bases and J by 5 bases, with 16 bases between. This CDR3 spans 16 amino acids. The CDR3: CASSQRDFSVDNEQFF. The CDR3 region has the DNA TGCGCCAGCAGCCAAAGGGACTTCTCGGTCGACAATGAGCAGTTCTTC.

The rearrangement links TRBV11-2 to TRBJ2-5; 11 bases agree with TRBD2. V lost 6 bases to trimming and J lost 5 bases; unmatched junction nucleotides: 8. Germline-derived CDR1 and CDR2 are SGHAT and FQNNGV. CDR3 size: 15 residues. The chain's CDR3 is CASRTIAGGGETQYF. Written as DNA, the CDR3 is TGTGCCAGCAGGACTATAGCGGGAGGGGGGGAGACCCAGTACTTC.